These T cell receptor beta chains were read from a single sample in a study of cytomegalovirus exposure and HLA in healthy donors. Generated by immunoSEQ multiplex PCR, the TCRdb table keeps only in-frame clones and is missing some. The sample contains around 100,000 clones, approximately 76% of which appear only once. Sample: PBMCs. The receptors come from a woman aged 55-75 years in good health and CMV-seropositive. CDR3s include the opening cysteine and the closing phenylalanine or tryptophan. The order of the fields is clone size, V gene, D gene, J gene, CDR3 protein, CDR3 DNA. D genes are given only for firm matches. Part of the rows lack a size; the others show once, few, many or a class for expanded clones.

clone_size: NA; v_call: TRBV9; d_call: NA; j_call: TRBJ1-2; cdr3_aa: CASSVEPGSYGYTF; cdr3_nt: TGTGCCAGCAGCGTAGAGCCCGGGTCCTATGGCTACACCTTC
clone_size: NA; v_call: TRBV2; d_call: TRBD2; j_call: TRBJ2-5; cdr3_aa: CASRPSGVQETQYF; cdr3_nt: TGTGCCAGCAGACCTAGCGGGGTCCAAGAGACCCAGTACTTC
clone_size: few; v_call: TRBV25-1; d_call: TRBD2; j_call: TRBJ2-1; cdr3_aa: CASSEWVVAGVGNEQFF; cdr3_nt: TGTGCCAGCAGTGAGTGGGTAGTAGCGGGAGTGGGGAATGAGCAGTTCTTC
clone_size: NA; v_call: TRBV4-1; d_call: TRBD2; j_call: TRBJ2-7; cdr3_aa: CASSQEGLAGYEQYF; cdr3_nt: TGCGCCAGCAGCCAAGAAGGCCTAGCGGGGTACGAGCAGTACTTC
clone_size: NA; v_call: TRBV5-1; d_call: TRBD1; j_call: TRBJ2-1; cdr3_aa: CASSGAGTGNEQFF; cdr3_nt: TGCGCCAGCAGCGGCGCCGGGACAGGGAATGAGCAGTTCTTC
clone_size: NA; v_call: TRBV7-9; d_call: NA; j_call: TRBJ2-7; cdr3_aa: CASSLVAGEQYF; cdr3_nt: TGTGCCAGCAGCCTGGTCGCCGGGGAGCAGTACTTC
clone_size: NA; v_call: TRBV18; d_call: NA; j_call: TRBJ1-3; cdr3_aa: CASSSRQVPGIPTTIYF; cdr3_nt: TGTGCCAGCAGTAGCCGACAGGTCCCTGGGATCCCGACGACCATATATTTT
clone_size: NA; v_call: TRBV7-9; d_call: NA; j_call: TRBJ1-2; cdr3_aa: CASSSGTFYGYTF; cdr3_nt: TGTGCCAGCAGCTCAGGGACTTTCTATGGCTACACCTTC
clone_size: NA; v_call: TRBV10-2; d_call: TRBD1; j_call: TRBJ1-2; cdr3_aa: CASSADRGFDGYTF; cdr3_nt: TGCGCCAGCAGTGCTGACAGGGGTTTCGATGGCTACACCTTC
clone_size: NA; v_call: TRBV19; d_call: NA; j_call: TRBJ1-5; cdr3_aa: CASSIGGHSNQPQHF; cdr3_nt: TGTGCCAGTAGTATAGGGGGGCATAGCAATCAGCCCCAGCATTTT
clone_size: NA; v_call: TRBV14; d_call: TRBD1; j_call: TRBJ2-1; cdr3_aa: CASSTRTGPDEQFF; cdr3_nt: TGTGCCAGCAGCACCCGGACAGGGCCCGATGAGCAGTTCTTC
clone_size: few; v_call: TRBV5-1; d_call: NA; j_call: TRBJ2-2; cdr3_aa: CASSFIVGELFF; cdr3_nt: TGCGCCAGCAGCTTTATAGTCGGGGAGCTGTTTTTT
clone_size: once; v_call: TRBV5-6; d_call: TRBD2; j_call: TRBJ2-7; cdr3_aa: CASSTVLAGVPYEQYF; cdr3_nt: TGTGCCAGCAGCACGGTACTAGCGGGAGTCCCGTACGAGCAGTACTTC
clone_size: NA; v_call: TRBV27; d_call: NA; j_call: TRBJ1-1; cdr3_aa: CASSPDTRNTEAFF; cdr3_nt: TGTGCCAGCAGTCCTGACACCCGGAACACTGAAGCTTTCTTT
clone_size: few; v_call: TRBV7-7; d_call: TRBD1; j_call: TRBJ2-3; cdr3_aa: CASSLDRADTQYF; cdr3_nt: TGTGCTAGCAGCTTAGACAGGGCAGATACGCAGTATTTT
clone_size: once; v_call: TRBV19; d_call: TRBD2; j_call: TRBJ2-1; cdr3_aa: CASSVGLAGGLNEQFF; cdr3_nt: TGTGCCAGTTCCGTCGGACTAGCGGGAGGTCTGAATGAGCAGTTCTTC
clone_size: NA; v_call: TRBV9; d_call: NA; j_call: TRBJ2-7; cdr3_aa: CASSPPGLAVEQYF; cdr3_nt: TGTGCCAGCAGCCCCCCTGGTTTAGCGGTTGAGCAGTACTTC
clone_size: NA; v_call: TRBV19; d_call: TRBD1; j_call: TRBJ1-1; cdr3_aa: CASRQGRNTEAFF; cdr3_nt: TGTGCCAGTCGACAGGGGAGGAACACTGAAGCTTTCTTT
clone_size: NA; v_call: TRBV19; d_call: TRBD1; j_call: TRBJ1-2; cdr3_aa: CASSRPRRDRSLYGSF; cdr3_nt: TGTGCCAGTAGTAGACCAAGGCGGGACAGGTCGCTCTATGGCTCCTTC
clone_size: NA; v_call: TRBV7-3; d_call: NA; j_call: TRBJ2-1; cdr3_aa: CASSYGTPTDEQFF; cdr3_nt: TGTGCCAGCAGCTACGGGACTCCTACGGATGAGCAGTTCTTC
clone_size: NA; v_call: TRBV9; d_call: NA; j_call: TRBJ1-3; cdr3_aa: CASSIEGSNTIYF; cdr3_nt: TGTGCCAGCAGCATCGAGGGTAGCAACACCATATATTTT
clone_size: NA; v_call: TRBV19; d_call: NA; j_call: TRBJ2-2; cdr3_aa: CAGGEGDTGELFF; cdr3_nt: TGTGCTGGGGGGGAGGGGGACACCGGGGAGCTGTTTTTT
clone_size: NA; v_call: TRBV4-1; d_call: TRBD2; j_call: TRBJ2-4; cdr3_aa: CASSQGGARETKNIQYF; cdr3_nt: TGCGCCAGCAGCCAAGGGGGAGCGCGGGAGACCAAAAACATTCAGTACTTC
clone_size: few; v_call: TRBV6-4; d_call: TRBD2; j_call: TRBJ2-1; cdr3_aa: CASSWSPSGTYNEQFF; cdr3_nt: TGTGCCAGCAGTTGGTCACCTAGCGGAACCTACAATGAGCAGTTCTTC
clone_size: NA; v_call: TRBV2; d_call: NA; j_call: TRBJ2-5; cdr3_aa: CASSERALGLETQYF; cdr3_nt: TGTGCCAGCAGTGAAAGGGCTTTGGGGCTAGAGACCCAGTACTTC
clone_size: NA; v_call: TRBV5-1; d_call: TRBD2; j_call: TRBJ2-7; cdr3_aa: CASSLVEGLAGGRVISEQYF; cdr3_nt: TGCGCCAGCAGCTTGGTTGAGGGACTAGCGGGAGGCCGGGTAATTAGCGAGCAGTACTTC
clone_size: NA; v_call: TRBV4-1; d_call: TRBD1; j_call: TRBJ1-4; cdr3_aa: CASSQDGVGTGLEKLFF; cdr3_nt: TGCGCCAGCAGCCAAGATGGGGTGGGGACAGGGCTTGAAAAACTGTTTTTT
clone_size: NA; v_call: TRBV5-4; d_call: TRBD2; j_call: TRBJ2-1; cdr3_aa: CASSQRLAGDNEQFF; cdr3_nt: TGTGCCAGCAGTCAAAGACTAGCGGGGGACAATGAGCAGTTCTTC
clone_size: NA; v_call: TRBV6-5; d_call: NA; j_call: TRBJ1-2; cdr3_aa: CASSYGTDRAVYGYTF; cdr3_nt: TGTGCCAGCAGTTACGGAACGGACAGAGCCGTCTATGGCTACACCTTC
clone_size: NA; v_call: TRBV9; d_call: NA; j_call: TRBJ1-4; cdr3_aa: CASSLGGVNEKLFF; cdr3_nt: TGTGCCAGCAGCTTAGGGGGAGTAAACGAAAAACTGTTTTTT
clone_size: NA; v_call: TRBV7-9; d_call: NA; j_call: TRBJ1-2; cdr3_aa: CASQLIGYTF; cdr3_nt: TGTGCCAGTCAACTAATCGGCTACACCTTC
clone_size: NA; v_call: TRBV25-1; d_call: TRBD2; j_call: TRBJ2-1; cdr3_aa: CASSDVAGGPWDEQFF; cdr3_nt: TGTGCCAGCAGTGATGTAGCGGGAGGGCCCTGGGATGAGCAGTTCTTC
clone_size: NA; v_call: TRBV30; d_call: TRBD2; j_call: TRBJ2-7; cdr3_aa: CAWRDTPPGTSGYEQYF; cdr3_nt: TGTGCCTGGAGGGATACTCCTCCCGGGACTAGCGGCTACGAGCAGTACTTC
clone_size: NA; v_call: TRBV9; d_call: NA; j_call: TRBJ1-5; cdr3_aa: CASSVGQNSNQPQHF; cdr3_nt: TGTGCCAGCAGCGTAGGCCAGAATAGCAATCAGCCCCAGCATTTT
clone_size: few; v_call: TRBV30; d_call: NA; j_call: TRBJ2-1; cdr3_aa: CAWTEGGRPNEQFF; cdr3_nt: TGTGCCTGGACAGAGGGAGGCCGCCCCAATGAGCAGTTCTTC
clone_size: NA; v_call: TRBV2; d_call: NA; j_call: TRBJ2-2; cdr3_aa: CASKGGRTGELFF; cdr3_nt: TGTGCCAGCAAAGGTGGGAGAACCGGGGAGCTGTTTTTT
clone_size: once; v_call: TRBV7-6; d_call: TRBD2; j_call: TRBJ2-3; cdr3_aa: CAGGRTSQGRATDTQYF; cdr3_nt: TGTGCCGGGGGGAGGACTAGCCAGGGGCGGGCCACAGATACGCAGTATTTT
clone_size: NA; v_call: TRBV6-1; d_call: TRBD1; j_call: TRBJ2-3; cdr3_aa: CASSGGQRISSTDTQYF; cdr3_nt: TGTGCCAGCAGTGGGGGACAGCGGATTTCTAGCACAGATACGCAGTATTTT
clone_size: NA; v_call: TRBV5-1; d_call: NA; j_call: TRBJ1-2; cdr3_aa: CASSLDRDYGYTF; cdr3_nt: TGCGCCAGCAGCTTGGACAGGGATTATGGCTACACCTTC
clone_size: NA; v_call: TRBV27; d_call: NA; j_call: TRBJ2-7; cdr3_aa: CASSLNGHSFYEQYF; cdr3_nt: TGTGCCAGCAGTTTAAATGGACATTCGTTCTACGAGCAGTACTTC
clone_size: NA; v_call: TRBV5-4; d_call: NA; j_call: TRBJ1-1; cdr3_aa: CASSLVSADEAFF; cdr3_nt: TGTGCCAGCAGCTTGGTGTCTGCGGATGAAGCTTTCTTT
clone_size: NA; v_call: TRBV7-2; d_call: TRBD2; j_call: TRBJ2-5; cdr3_aa: CASSLGGGLETQYF; cdr3_nt: TGTGCCAGCAGCTTAGGCGGGGGATTAGAGACCCAGTACTTC
clone_size: few; v_call: TRBV19; d_call: NA; j_call: TRBJ2-6; cdr3_aa: CASKAGAYSGANVLTF; cdr3_nt: TGTGCCAGTAAAGCAGGGGCGTACTCTGGGGCCAACGTCCTGACTTTC
clone_size: NA; v_call: TRBV25-1; d_call: NA; j_call: TRBJ1-3; cdr3_aa: CASSESRISGNTIYF; cdr3_nt: TGTGCCAGCAGTGAGTCGAGGATATCTGGAAACACCATATATTTT
clone_size: NA; v_call: TRBV27; d_call: TRBD1; j_call: TRBJ1-2; cdr3_aa: CASSFPGGNGYTF; cdr3_nt: TGTGCCAGCAGTTTCCCAGGGGGGAATGGCTACACCTTC
clone_size: NA; v_call: TRBV29-1; d_call: NA; j_call: TRBJ2-7; cdr3_aa: CSVSNLAEQYF; cdr3_nt: TGCAGCGTGTCCAATCTAGCTGAGCAGTACTTC
clone_size: few; v_call: TRBV4-1; d_call: NA; j_call: TRBJ2-5; cdr3_aa: CASSQGKGFGETQYF; cdr3_nt: TGCGCCAGCAGCCAAGGAAAGGGGTTTGGAGAGACCCAGTACTTC
clone_size: NA; v_call: TRBV18; d_call: NA; j_call: TRBJ1-4; cdr3_aa: CASSPSSALATNEKLFF; cdr3_nt: TGTGCCAGCTCACCATCCTCTGCACTAGCAACTAATGAAAAACTGTTTTTT